The next 27 T cell receptor beta chains were all read from a single sample in a study of patients and donors after allogeneic stem cell transplantation. TCRdb recomputed calls from the RT-PCR reads with MiXCR, one row per CDR3 protein. The table lists hundreds of thousands of distinct CDR3 sequences, around 16% of them singletons. The sequencing input was blood, either unsorted or a sorted T cell fraction (not recorded which). These TCRs come from a human donor who was either an allogeneic HSCT recipient or a stem cell or donor lymphocyte infusion donor (not recorded which). It is not recorded whose cells these are; they may come from a transplant donor.

This clonotype has only a few counts. This chain connects TRBV29-1 to TRBJ1-5, with D uncertain. The CDR3 covers 15 residues. CDR1 and CDR2 from the germline V gene are SQVTM and ANQGSEA. V was clipped by 8 bases and J by 0 bases, with 17 bases between them. CDR3 in DNA: TGCAGCCAACCGAAAGTCGGGGTTAGCAATCAGCCCCAGCATTTT. Its translation: CSQPKVGVSNQPQHF.

The chain uses TRBV20-1 and TRBJ1-5, with D tentatively TRBD1 (5 bases). The CDR3 totals 14 residues. The V and J ends lost 3 bases and 0 bases respectively, with 9 bases between them. CDR1 and CDR2 from the germline V gene are DFQATT and SNEGSKA (reference sequence). The CDR3 reads CSASGADSNQPQHF. Written as DNA, the CDR3 is TGCAGTGCTAGTGGGGCCGATAGCAATCAGCCCCAGCATTTT.

This clonotype was observed a few times. The V call is TRBV20-1, the J call TRBJ1-1; D is uncertain. The CDR3 spans 15 residues. The germline V gene encodes CDR1 DFQATT and CDR2 SNEGSKA (reference sequence). With 3 bases removed from V and 1 base from J, the gap between germline ends came to 15 bases. This CDR3 reads CSARAGSSKNTEAFF. As DNA, the CDR3 is TGCAGTGCTAGGGCCGGCAGCAGCAAGAACACTGAAGCTTTCTTT.

The rearrangement links TRBV2 to TRBJ1-1; D uncertain. Germline V lookup: CDR1 SNHLY, CDR2 FYNNEI. The CDR3 is 11 amino acids. Trimming shortened V by 8 bases and J by 1 base, and 5 bases separated the two germline ends. CDR3 residues: CASAGNTEAFF. The CDR3 bases are TGTGCCAGCGCGGGGAACACTGAAGCTTTCTTT.

The rearrangement uses TRBV6-4 and TRBJ1-6; D not certain. The CDR3 spans 16 residues. Germline V gives CDR1 MRHNA, CDR2 SNTAGT. V was cut by 2 bases and J by 9 bases, with 17 bases left in between. CDR3 DNA sequence: TGTGCCAGCAGTGACATGGGCCCACCGGCACCTTCACCCCTCCACTTT. Protein product: CASSDMGPPAPSPLHF.

This chain connects TRBV11-1 to TRBJ1-2, with D possibly being TRBD1 (5 bases). There are 19 residues in the CDR3. The V gene lost 1 base and the J gene lost 2 bases, with 23 bases spanning the gap. Germline V lookup: CDR1 SGHAT, CDR2 FQDESV (reference sequence). DNA for the CDR3: TGTGCCAGCAGCTTAGTCTCTTCGTCTCAGCAGGGAACAAACTATGGCTACACCTTC. Protein product: CASSLVSSSQQGTNYGYTF.

This clonotype was seen a handful of times. The chain carries TRBV11-3 and TRBJ2-3; D may match TRBD1 or TRBD2 (5 bases each). The CDR3 consists of 17 residues. V lost 4 bases to trimming and J lost 2 bases, with 19 bases between them. Germline CDR1 is SGHNT and CDR2 is YENEEA. The CDR3 spells CASSSPPLGPDTDTQYF. CDR3 sequence (DNA): TGTGCCAGCAGCTCACCTCCACTGGGACCCGACACAGATACGCAGTATTTT. Combining the CDR3 with reference TRBV11-3 and TRBJ2-3 gives the whole variable domain EAGVVQSPRYKIIEKKQPVAFWCNPISGHNTLYWYLQNLGQGPELLIRYENEEAVDDSQLPKDRFSAERLKGVDSTLKIQPAELGDSAVYLCASSSPPLGPDTDTQYFGPGTRLTVL.

The CDR3 reads CASSSPGDSTDTQYF. The CDR3 DNA follows: TGTGCCAGCAGTTCCCCCGGGGATAGCACAGATACGCAGTATTTT. The chain uses TRBV28 and TRBJ2-3; TRBD2 is a possible D gene (5 bases). The CDR3 is 15 amino acids. V was cut by 4 bases and J by 0 bases, with 11 bases left in between. The germline CDR1 and CDR2 sequences are MDHEN and SYDVKM.

The chain joins TRBV5-6 to TRBJ1-2, with TRBD1 identical over 11 bases. With 2 bases clipped from V and 8 bases from J, the junction kept 5 bases outside the gene matches. CDR1 SGHDT and CDR2 YYEEEE come from the germline V gene. The CDR3 is made up of 14 amino acids. The CDR3 sequence is CASSLPGTGGGYTF. CDR3 DNA: TGTGCCAGCAGCTTACCCGGGACAGGGGGAGGCTACACCTTC.

Here the CDR3 DNA reads TGCAGTGCGGGCTGGGACAGGGATAATGAAAAACTGTTTTTT. This codes for CSAGWDRDNEKLFF. The chain uses TRBV20-1 and TRBJ1-4; TRBD1 aligns across 9 bases. There are 14 residues in the CDR3. Trimming removed 6 bases from V and 4 bases from J; junction bases left unmatched: 6. The germline V gene has CDR1 DFQATT and CDR2 SNEGSKA (reference sequence).

This clonotype came up many times. The V call is TRBV29-1, the J call TRBJ2-3; the match to TRBD1 covers 8 bases. The germline gives CDR1 SQVTM, CDR2 ANQGSEA. The J segment lost 3 bases and the V segment lost 8 bases, leaving 13 bases of the junction unmatched. The CDR3 is 15 amino acids. CDR3 coding DNA: TGCAGCTCGCGACAGGGGAATTGGGGAACAGATACGCAGTATTTT. Translating it yields CSSRQGNWGTDTQYF.

The V gene is TRBV11-2, the J gene TRBJ1-3; D not resolved. In germline, CDR1 is SGHAT, CDR2 FQNNGV. The germline V and J ends were trimmed by 5 bases and 0 bases, with 11 bases remaining between them. The CDR3 covers 15 residues. CDR3 sequence (DNA): TGTGCCAGCAGCCGAAGCCCCAACTCTGGAAACACCATATATTTT. Translated: CASSRSPNSGNTIYF.

The V and J genes are TRBV20-1 and TRBJ2-7; 12 bases line up with TRBD2. The length of the CDR3 is 13 residues. The V gene's germline CDR1 is DFQATT and CDR2 SNEGSKA (reference sequence). The V gene end was trimmed by 0 bases and the J gene end by 12 bases; junction bases not matched to a gene: 6. Here the CDR3 DNA reads TGCAGTGCTAGAGATCGGACTAGCGGGGAGAGGTACTTC. Translating gives CSARDRTSGERYF.

DNA of the CDR3: TGCGCCAGCAGCTTGGCCCCCCTCTTGGGGGCCAAAAACATTCAGTACTTC. This codes for CASSLAPLLGAKNIQYF. The rearrangement links TRBV5-1 to TRBJ2-4, with D uncertain. Germline lookup yields CDR1 SGHRS and CDR2 YFSETQ. The CDR3 has 17 amino acids. V was cut by 0 bases and J by 1 base, with 14 bases left in between.

This sequence joins TRBV20-1 and TRBJ2-7, with TRBD2 identical over 7 bases. V trimming: 0 bases; J trimming: 4 bases; junction bases outside the gene matches: 9. CDR1 and CDR2 (germline): DFQATT, SNEGSKA (reference sequence). There are 15 residues in the CDR3. The chain's CDR3 is CSARDLGGPWYEQYF. For the CDR3, the DNA is TGCAGTGCTAGAGATTTGGGAGGGCCATGGTACGAGCAGTACTTC.

This clonotype was counted ten times or more. This chain connects TRBV9 to TRBJ2-1; tentatively, D is TRBD2 (7 bases). This CDR3 is 17 amino acids long. Trimming stripped 0 bases from V and 0 bases from J, with 13 bases between. Germline loops: CDR1 SGDLS, CDR2 YYNGEE. The CDR3 DNA is TGTGCCAGCAGCGTAGGCGGGGGCCGGAGCTCCTACAATGAGCAGTTCTTC. Encoded protein: CASSVGGGRSSYNEQFF. Drawing the rest from reference TRBV9 and TRBJ2-1, the complete variable domain is DSGVTQTPKHLITATGQRVTLRCSPRSGDLSVYWYQQSLDQGLQFLIQYYNGEERAKGNILERFSAQQFPDLHSELNLSSLELGDSALYFCASSVGGGRSSYNEQFFGPGTRLTVL.

Only a few counts were recorded for this clonotype. The chain employs TRBV11-2 and TRBJ2-2; weak D call: TRBD1 (6 bases). CDR3 length equals 18 residues. V lost 5 bases to trimming and J lost 7 bases, with 26 bases between them. Germline CDR1 SGHAT, CDR2 FQNNGV. This chain's CDR3 is CASSLRTGRMARDGELFF. DNA of the CDR3: TGTGCCAGCAGCCTAAGAACAGGGCGGATGGCCCGGGACGGGGAGCTGTTTTTT. Supplemented by reference TRBV11-2 and TRBJ2-2, the full variable domain reads EAGVAQSPRYKIIEKRQSVAFWCNPISGHATLYWYQQILGQGPKLLIQFQNNGVVDDSQLPKDRFSAERLKGVDSTLKIQPAKLEDSAVYLCASSLRTGRMARDGELFFGEGSRLTVL.

This clonotype showed up many times. This rearrangement joins TRBV6-2 or TRBV6-3 to TRBJ2-2; no reliable D call. Per the germline V gene, CDR1 is MNHEY and CDR2 is SVGEGT. The length of the CDR3 is 15 residues. Trimming took 8 bases from V and 6 from J, leaving 19 bases between them. CDR3 protein: CASAPHFMHPGELFF. CDR3 bases: TGTGCCAGCGCCCCCCACTTCATGCACCCCGGGGAGCTGTTTTTT.

The chain is built from TRBV18 and TRBJ2-5, with D unresolved. This CDR3 comprises 13 residues. Trimming left V 1 base short and J 2 bases short, with 5 bases between. CDR1 KGHSH and CDR2 LQKENI come from the germline V gene. The CDR3 region has the DNA TGTGCCAGCTCACCACAGAGTCAAGAGACCCAGTACTTC. Amino acid sequence: CASSPQSQETQYF.

In its sample, this clonotype was seen a few times. V is TRBV5-1 and J is TRBJ1-1, with D perhaps TRBD1 (5 bases). The CDR3 spans 17 residues. The germline CDR1 and CDR2 sequences are SGHRS and YFSETQ. The V and J ends lost 1 base and 5 bases respectively, with 21 bases between them. The CDR3 bases are TGCGCCAGCAGCTTGTGGGGCTGGACCCATTTGTGGACTGAAGCTTTCTTT. Its protein product is CASSLWGWTHLWTEAFF.

This clonotype has a handful of counts. V gene TRBV12-3 or TRBV12-4 combines with J gene TRBJ2-1, with 9 bases fitting TRBD1. Trimming removed 7 bases from V and 10 bases from J; junction bases left unmatched: 11. The CDR3 consists of 14 residues. The CDR3 bases are TGTGCCAGCACCATGGGACAGGGTTTGCAGGAGCAGTTCTTC. Protein product: CASTMGQGLQEQFF.

There are a few counts of this clonotype. This chain connects TRBV4-3 to TRBJ1-4; D is unresolved. There are 17 residues in the CDR3. V was shortened by 9 bases and J by 6 bases, with 26 bases between the two germline ends. The germline V gene encodes CDR1 LGHNA and CDR2 YSLEER. The CDR3 reads CASTPQAPRRWDEKLFF. The DNA for the CDR3 is TGCGCCAGTACCCCTCAAGCTCCACGACGGTGGGATGAAAAACTGTTTTTT.

This clonotype was recorded a few times. The CDR3 sequence is CASSPPNTGYTF. Written as DNA, the CDR3 is TGTGCCAGCAGTCCTCCTAATACGGGCTACACCTTC. This chain uses TRBV12-3 or TRBV12-4 with TRBJ1-2; no reliable D call. V was pared by 5 bases and J by 8 bases, with 12 bases between. This CDR3 is built from 12 residues.

V gene TRBV6-2 or TRBV6-3 combines with J gene TRBJ1-2; TRBD1 aligns across 7 bases. This CDR3 contains 15 residues. The germline CDR1 and CDR2 sequences are MNHEY and SVGEGT. V was pared by 6 bases and J by 0 bases, with 7 bases of the junction left unmatched. CDR3 protein: CASSEGTVSNYGYTF. CDR3 DNA: TGTGCCAGCAGCGAGGGGACAGTCTCTAACTATGGCTACACCTTC.

This clonotype came up a few times. The chain links TRBV5-1 to TRBJ2-1, with 7 bases identical to TRBD2. Unmatched junction bases numbered 15, after V lost 4 bases and J lost 5 bases. The CDR3 sequence is 17 residues long. Germline V gene sequence: CDR1 SGHRS, CDR2 YFSETQ. The CDR3 DNA reads TGCGCCAGCAGCGGGAGGGGTCCCCCGCGGCTTAACAATGAGCAGTTCTTC. This codes for CASSGRGPPRLNNEQFF.

A few counts support this clonotype. The V gene is TRBV15, the J gene TRBJ2-5; D may be TRBD2 (5 bases). CDR3 length: 13 residues. Germline CDR1 reads LNHNV; CDR2 reads YYDKDF (reference sequence). The V end lost 7 bases, the J end lost 4 bases, and 13 bases lay between the germline ends. In DNA, the CDR3 is TGTGCCACCACCAAGGAGGCTCCAGAGACCCAGTACTTC. Translated: CATTKEAPETQYF.

This clonotype was observed at least ten times. The chain combines TRBV5-1 with TRBJ1-2; D remains unclear. Per germline, CDR1 SGHRS and CDR2 YFSETQ. The CDR3 is 13 amino acids. V shed 0 bases and J shed 8 bases, with 11 bases lying between them. CDR3 in amino acids: CASSLEGPGGYTF. Written as DNA, the CDR3 is TGCGCCAGCAGCTTGGAGGGTCCGGGAGGCTACACCTTC.